Listed below are T cell receptor beta chains from one sample, sequenced in a study of response to subunit inactivated influenza vaccine. TCRdb re-called the RT-PCR reads through MiXCR, storing one row per CDR3 protein. The sample carries hundreds of thousands of distinct CDR3 sequences, approximately 17% recorded once. Sequenced here: PBMCs from blood, sampled 5 days after vaccination. The receptors here all came from a man in his fifties who received an inactivated influenza vaccine. Both conserved end residues are trimmed from each CDR3. Fields, in order: V gene, clone size, CDR3 protein. Only some rows state a clone size, as once, few, many or a class for expanded clones.

>TRBV9|.
ASSVASQGSGNTIY
>TRBV12-3/TRBV12-4|.
ASSVRVGATGELF
>TRBV12-3/TRBV12-4|few
ASSSRDRGGEKLF
>TRBV12-3/TRBV12-4|few
ASSSITGPYEQY
>TRBV20-1|.
SAARTGFSDTQY
>TRBV12-3/TRBV12-4|.
ASNRVGGWETQY
>TRBV20-1|few
SARAGTRWNTEAF
>TRBV10-3|many
AIMSSGRNNEQF
>TRBV12-3/TRBV12-4|many
ASSLERASGYT
>TRBV7-2|.
ASSRGASGGFYNEQF
>TRBV7-2|.
ASSPGGANQPQH
>TRBV10-3|.
AIITRGGELF
>TRBV15|.
ATSRVPAGGYGAF
>TRBV20-1|few
SARGTSGSSADTQY
>TRBV20-1|.
SARDTTGGADTQY
>TRBV20-1|many
SADSGRSPDTQY
>TRBV7-2|few
ASSNRDGFT
>TRBV10-3|few
AISIAGYQETQY
>TRBV7-9|.
ASSPTERLRYNEQF
>TRBV10-3|few
AISESVRTAGLETQY
>TRBV4-2|few
ASSQESGGEYYEQY
>TRBV20-1|.
SAPTRRVEQY
>TRBV20-1|few
SAGGLVSFHEQY
>TRBV12-3/TRBV12-4|.
ASSPRAGGGGYT
>TRBV29-1|many
SVERGRMGNEQF
>TRBV20-1|.
SVPGQGGEKLF
>TRBV6-2/TRBV6-3|once
ASSYGEGDYGYT
>TRBV28|.
ASSLRSGSARHEQY
>TRBV7-2|few
ASSPLLGQETQY
>TRBV28|few
AILSGALEQY
>TRBV29-1|.
SVEDTIPGLALGTQY
>TRBV6-2/TRBV6-3|few
ASRHTQGENTEAF
>TRBV20-1|many
SARGDTQY
>TRBV6-1|few
ASSEVAGQISPLH
>TRBV5-5|.
ASSQEGPLGADTQY